The 28 T cell receptor beta chains listed next were all sequenced from one sample in a study of blood T cell repertoires in COVID-19. Repertoires were generated with immunoSEQ multiplex PCR, while TCRdb's copy carries only in-frame clones and drops some. This repertoire shows roughly 84,000 clones, approximately 80% found once; its top ten account for roughly 16%. The sequenced sample was peripheral blood. Receptors originate from a woman over 75 with acute or convalescent COVID-19.

V usage is TRBV11-3 and J usage is TRBJ1-2, with 9 bases matching TRBD1. The V segment lost 5 bases and the J segment 2 bases; nucleotides outside the gene matches: 3. CDR3 size: 14 residues. The germline V gene encodes CDR1 SGHNT and CDR2 YENEEA. The CDR3 region is CASSVGTGNYGYTF. CDR3 in DNA: TGTGCCAGCAGCGTCGGGACAGGGAACTATGGCTACACCTTC.

The chain has TRBV12-3 or TRBV12-4 and TRBJ1-2; 9 nucleotides agree with TRBD1. This CDR3 has 13 residues. The trim removed 8 bases at V and 5 bases at J, leaving 6 bases unmatched. CDR3 DNA: TGTGCCAGCCGATCGACAGGGGGGTATGGCTACACCTTC. As protein: CASRSTGGYGYTF.

This rearrangement joins TRBV6-5 to TRBJ2-1; possible D gene TRBD2, 6 bases. V lost 6 bases, J lost 0 bases, and 12 bases lay in between. Germline assignment: CDR1 MNHEY and CDR2 SVGAGI. This CDR3 is 15 amino acids long. The CDR3 bases are TGTGCCAGCAGCCTGGCGGGGCGCTCCTACAATGAGCAGTTCTTC. It codes for CASSLAGRSYNEQFF.

This clone has just a few counts. The J gene is TRBJ2-5, the V gene TRBV18; the D gene is possibly TRBD2 (5 bases). Trimming took 3 bases from V and 0 from J, leaving 11 bases between them. CDR3 size: 15 residues. CDR1 and CDR2 from the germline V gene are KGHSH and LQKENI. CDR3 nucleotide sequence: TGTGCCAGCTCACCTCTACGAGGGTACCAAGAGACCCAGTACTTC. The encoded protein is CASSPLRGYQETQYF.

This chain links TRBV29-1 with TRBJ1-1, with 8 nucleotides matching TRBD1. The CDR3 consists of 14 residues. The germline gives CDR1 SQVTM, CDR2 ANQGSEA. With V trimmed by 6 bases and J by 5 bases, 11 bases remained unmatched. CDR3 loop: CSVGEAGGTTEAFF. CDR3 DNA sequence: TGCAGCGTGGGGGAGGCAGGGGGCACAACTGAAGCTTTCTTT.

This rearrangement joins TRBV7-2 to TRBJ2-1; 9 bases align to TRBD2. Trimming cost V 5 bases and J 6 bases; bases outside gene matches: 8. CDR3 length: 15 amino acids. Germline V CDR1 and CDR2: SGHTA, FQGNSA. CDR3 in DNA: TGTGCCAGCAGCGTACGTGGCGGGGGGGTCAATGAGCAGTTCTTC. This sequence encodes CASSVRGGGVNEQFF.

This clone was picked up one time. The V and J genes are TRBV9 and TRBJ2-2; D perhaps matches TRBD2 (6 bases). CDR3 size: 15 residues. Germline V gene sequence: CDR1 SGDLS, CDR2 YYNGEE. Trimming removed 0 bases from V and 1 base from J, with 7 bases in between. CDR3 residues: CASSVVGGNTGELFF. CDR3 DNA: TGTGCCAGCAGCGTAGTCGGGGGGAACACCGGGGAGCTGTTTTTT. Based on the CDR3 plus reference TRBV9 and TRBJ2-2, the full variable domain is DSGVTQTPKHLITATGQRVTLRCSPRSGDLSVYWYQQSLDQGLQFLIQYYNGEERAKGNILERFSAQQFPDLHSELNLSSLELGDSALYFCASSVVGGNTGELFFGEGSRLTVL.

The chain carries TRBV7-3 and TRBJ2-2, with a weak D call TRBD2 (6 bases). Trimming took off 6 bases at V and 0 bases at J, with 8 bases between the two ends. Germline values: CDR1 SGHTA, CDR2 FQGTGA. The CDR3 loop spans 14 amino acids. The CDR3 DNA is TGTGCCAGCAGGGAGGGGCCGAACACCGGGGAGCTGTTTTTT. Translation: CASREGPNTGELFF.

This rearrangement joins TRBV30 to TRBJ1-1, with D possibly TRBD1 on 5 matching bases. V dropped 3 bases and J dropped 0 bases, with 14 bases sitting between them. The CDR3 contains 15 residues. CDR1 is GTSNPN, CDR2 SVGIG, per germline (reference sequence). DNA of the CDR3: TGTGCCTGGAGATCTTCTGGACATCTGAACACTGAAGCTTTCTTT. This translates into CAWRSSGHLNTEAFF.

The chain uses TRBV6-5 and TRBJ1-6; a possible D gene is TRBD1 (5 bases). V dropped 2 bases and J dropped 11 bases, with 13 bases sitting between them. Germline assignment: CDR1 MNHEY and CDR2 SVGAGI. The CDR3 runs to 14 residues. CDR3 protein: CASSYGVGEAPLHF. The CDR3 region has the DNA TGTGCCAGCAGTTACGGGGTGGGGGAGGCACCCCTCCACTTT.

The rearrangement links TRBV5-1 to TRBJ1-1; no clear D gene. The CDR3 extends over 15 amino acids. V was clipped by 4 bases and J by 1 base, with 14 bases between them. Germline V gene lookup returns CDR1 SGHRS and CDR2 YFSETQ. For the CDR3, the DNA is TGCGCCAGCAGCCACGCCAGTACCAGGAACACTGAAGCTTTCTTT. Amino acid sequence: CASSHASTRNTEAFF.

V usage is TRBV4-3 and J usage is TRBJ2-1; no clear D. CDR3 size: 14 residues. Germline CDR1 LGHNA, CDR2 YSLEER. V was shortened by 3 bases and J by 0 bases, with 6 bases between the two germline ends. DNA for the CDR3: TGCGCCAGCAGCCAGGGCGACTCCTACAATGAGCAGTTCTTC. Its protein is CASSQGDSYNEQFF.

J is TRBJ1-1 and V is TRBV14; TRBD1 matches at 8 bases. The CDR3 is 15 residues long. CDR1 is SGHDN, CDR2 FVKESK, per germline. V lost 2 bases to trimming and J lost 3 bases; unmatched junction nucleotides: 5. The chain's CDR3 is CASSQRTGRDTEAFF. As DNA, the CDR3 is TGTGCCAGCAGCCAAAGGACAGGGAGGGACACTGAAGCTTTCTTT.

As regards this clone: Mismatch with germline at one junction end may stem from a read error. CDR3 sequence reads: CASSFPRMGGASTEAFF. CDR3 bases: TGTGCTAGCAGCTTCCCGCGCATGGGAGGGGCCTCCACTGAAGCTTTCTTT. The chain employs TRBV7-7 and TRBJ1-1; D may be TRBD1 (5 bases). The CDR3 has 17 residues. The germline V gene has CDR1 SSHAT and CDR2 FNYEAQ (reference sequence).

The J gene is TRBJ1-2, the V gene TRBV29-1; TRBD1 matches at 8 bases. The CDR3 has 14 amino acids. After removal of 4 bases from V and 2 bases from J, the junction contained 6 bases not matched to a gene. Germline loops: CDR1 SQVTM, CDR2 ANQGSEA. CDR3 residues: CSVVQGGLNYGYTF. The CDR3 nucleotides are TGCAGCGTTGTACAGGGGGGGTTAAACTATGGCTACACCTTC.

V is TRBV2 and J is TRBJ2-7; a weak D match, TRBD1 (6 bases). Trimming removed 9 bases at V and 1 base at J, with 10 bases between. The CDR3 loop spans 12 amino acids. Germline V gene lookup returns CDR1 SNHLY and CDR2 FYNNEI. The CDR3 here is CASRDNSYEQYF. The CDR3 DNA is TGTGCCAGTAGGGACAATTCCTACGAGCAGTACTTC.

The chain is built from TRBV11-3 and TRBJ2-7; 10 positions match TRBD1. The CDR3 covers 15 residues. Germline CDR1 SGHNT, CDR2 YENEEA. J gave up 5 bases and V 3 bases, and 7 bases lay outside the gene matches. This chain's CDR3 is CASSFAGQGTHEQYF. CDR3 bases: TGTGCCAGCAGCTTTGCGGGACAGGGGACCCACGAGCAGTACTTC.

The V gene is TRBV5-6, the J gene TRBJ2-2, with TRBD1 matching over 8 bases. V lost 4 bases and J lost 5; bases outside the gene matches: 10. Germline V CDR1 and CDR2: SGHDT, YYEEEE. The CDR3 extends over 16 amino acids. CDR3 nucleotide sequence: TGTGCCAGCAGCACCCGGGACAGGAGGTTTACCGGGGAGCTGTTTTTT. This translates into CASSTRDRRFTGELFF.

This clone turned up a few times. The CDR3 reads CASSPDRGRDTEAFF. The CDR3 DNA is TGTGCCAGCTCACCGGACAGGGGGCGCGACACTGAAGCTTTCTTT. V and J are TRBV18 and TRBJ1-1; 11 bases agree with TRBD1. Germline values: CDR1 KGHSH, CDR2 LQKENI. After removal of 3 bases from V and 3 bases from J, the junction contained 3 bases not matched to a gene. This CDR3 is built from 15 residues. Complete variable domain (other parts from reference TRBV18 and TRBJ1-1): NAGVMQNPRHLVRRRGQEARLRCSPMKGHSHVYWYRQLPEEGLKFMVYLQKENIIDESGMPKERFSAEFPKEGPSILRIQQVVRGDSAAYFCASSPDRGRDTEAFFGQGTRLTVV.

This clone was observed once. V usage is TRBV24-1 and J usage is TRBJ2-5; 11 bases line up with TRBD2. V lost 8 bases, J lost 0 bases, and 10 bases stayed unmatched. The CDR3 contains 17 residues. CDR1 KGHDR and CDR2 SFDVKD come from the germline V gene. The CDR3 sequence is CATTGGTSGKYQETQYF. The CDR3 DNA reads as TGTGCCACCACCGGCGGGACTAGCGGCAAGTACCAAGAGACCCAGTACTTC.

V is TRBV2 and J is TRBJ2-5; D gene uncertain. The CDR3 is 13 amino acids. In germline, CDR1 is SNHLY, CDR2 FYNNEI. Trimming took off 7 bases at V and 4 bases at J, with 13 bases between the two ends. In DNA form, the CDR3 reads TGTGCCAGCATGGCCGGAGTGGCAGAGACCCAGTACTTC. Translating it yields CASMAGVAETQYF.

The J gene is TRBJ2-4, the V gene TRBV12-3 or TRBV12-4; D is possibly TRBD2 (5 bases). V was clipped by 2 bases and J by 15 bases, with 8 bases between them. CDR3 length: 10 amino acids. The CDR3 sequence: CASSLTSMYF. The CDR3, as DNA: TGTGCCAGCAGTTTAACTAGTATGTACTTC.

The chain recombines TRBV27 with TRBJ2-5, with 13 bases fitting TRBD2. Looked up from germline, CDR1 is MNHEY and CDR2 is SMNVEV (reference sequence). The CDR3 is 15 amino acids. V trimming: 5 bases; J trimming: 7 bases; junction bases outside the gene matches: 7. The CDR3 DNA is TGTGCCAGCAGTCTGACTAGCGGGGGGTCCGGGACCCAGTACTTC. This gives the protein CASSLTSGGSGTQYF.

Only a few counts were recorded for this clone. The CDR3 DNA reads TGTGCCAGCAGCTTATCTCTGTTTGCTTTCTTT. Translation: CASSLSLFAFF. This chain uses TRBV11-3 with TRBJ1-1; no reliable D call. This CDR3 is built from 11 residues. The germline gives CDR1 SGHNT, CDR2 YENEEA. V lost 2 bases, J lost 11 bases, and 9 bases lay in between. The whole variable domain, filled in from reference TRBV11-3 and TRBJ1-1, reads EAGVVQSPRYKIIEKKQPVAFWCNPISGHNTLYWYLQNLGQGPELLIRYENEEAVDDSQLPKDRFSAERLKGVDSTLKIQPAELGDSAVYLCASSLSLFAFFGQGTRLTVV.

The rearrangement uses TRBV18 and TRBJ2-7; the D gene is possibly TRBD1 (6 bases). The V end was cut by 1 base, the J end by 2 bases, with 15 bases between. CDR1 KGHSH and CDR2 LQKENI come from the germline V gene. CDR3 length equals 16 residues. This chain's CDR3 is CASSPRGTTSTYEQYF. CDR3 nucleotides: TGTGCCAGCTCACCACGGGGGACAACATCTACCTACGAGCAGTACTTC.

The chain is built from TRBV11-2 and TRBJ2-1, with TRBD1 matching 8 bases. Germline V gives CDR1 SGHAT, CDR2 FQNNGV. Trimming cost V 1 base and J 6 bases; bases outside gene matches: 5. The CDR3 contains 15 residues. The CDR3 DNA sequence: TGTGCCAGCAGCTTAGCCGGACAGGGAGGCAATGAGCAGTTCTTC. It encodes CASSLAGQGGNEQFF.

The chain links TRBV27 to TRBJ2-6, with D unresolved. Deletions cut 6 bases from V and 1 base from J, with 4 bases between. Germline CDR1 MNHEY, CDR2 SMNVEV (reference sequence). This CDR3 is 13 amino acids long. CDR3 protein: CASRYSGANVLTF. DNA for the CDR3: TGTGCCAGCAGATATTCTGGGGCCAACGTCCTGACTTTC. The variable domain in full, completed from reference TRBV27 and TRBJ2-6, reads EAQVTQNPRYLITVTGKKLTVTCSQNMNHEYMSWYRQDPGLGLRQIYYSMNVEVTDKGDVPEGYKVSRKEKRNFPLILESPSPNQTSLYFCASRYSGANVLTFGAGSRLTVL.

This clone appeared a few times. The rearrangement uses TRBV11-3 and TRBJ2-3; D gene uncertain. Trimming stripped 2 bases from V and 8 bases from J, with 11 bases between. The CDR3 runs 13 residues. Germline V gene data show CDR1 as SGHNT and CDR2 as YENEEA. The chain's CDR3 is CASSLLTASTQYF. As DNA, the CDR3 is TGTGCCAGCAGCTTACTGACTGCGAGTACGCAGTATTTT. The whole variable domain, filled in from reference TRBV11-3 and TRBJ2-3, reads EAGVVQSPRYKIIEKKQPVAFWCNPISGHNTLYWYLQNLGQGPELLIRYENEEAVDDSQLPKDRFSAERLKGVDSTLKIQPAELGDSAVYLCASSLLTASTQYFGPGTRLTVL.